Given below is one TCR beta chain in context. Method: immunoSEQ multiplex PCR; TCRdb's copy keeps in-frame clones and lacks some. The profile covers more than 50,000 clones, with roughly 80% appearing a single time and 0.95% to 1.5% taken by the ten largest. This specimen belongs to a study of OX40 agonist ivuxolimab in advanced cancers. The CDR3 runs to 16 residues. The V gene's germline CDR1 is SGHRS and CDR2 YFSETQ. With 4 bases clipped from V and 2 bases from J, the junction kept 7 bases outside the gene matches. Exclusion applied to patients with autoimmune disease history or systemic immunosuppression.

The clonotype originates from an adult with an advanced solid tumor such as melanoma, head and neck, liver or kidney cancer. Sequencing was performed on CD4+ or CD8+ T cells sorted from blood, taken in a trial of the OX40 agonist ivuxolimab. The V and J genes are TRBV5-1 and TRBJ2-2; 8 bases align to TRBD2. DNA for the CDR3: TGCGCCAGCAGCCCTCTAAGCGGGGGAAACACCGGGGAGCTGTTTTTT. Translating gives CASSPLSGGNTGELFF.